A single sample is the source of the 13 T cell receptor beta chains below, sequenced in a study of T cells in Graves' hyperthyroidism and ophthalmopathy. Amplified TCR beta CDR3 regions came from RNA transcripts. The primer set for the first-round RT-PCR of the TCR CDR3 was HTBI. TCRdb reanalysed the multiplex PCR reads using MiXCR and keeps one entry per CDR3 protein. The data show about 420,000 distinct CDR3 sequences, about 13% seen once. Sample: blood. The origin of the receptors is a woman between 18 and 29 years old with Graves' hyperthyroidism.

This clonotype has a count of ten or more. In DNA, the CDR3 is TGCGCCAGCAGCCAACAAGCGGCAGGGTCCTACAATGAGCAGTTCTTC. This codes for CASSQQAAGSYNEQFF. The chain is built from TRBV4-1 and TRBJ2-1; possibly TRBD1 or TRBD2 for D (5 bases each). Germline lookup yields CDR1 MGHRA and CDR2 YSYEKL. With 2 bases removed from V and 1 base from J, the gap between germline ends came to 12 bases. This CDR3 has 16 residues.

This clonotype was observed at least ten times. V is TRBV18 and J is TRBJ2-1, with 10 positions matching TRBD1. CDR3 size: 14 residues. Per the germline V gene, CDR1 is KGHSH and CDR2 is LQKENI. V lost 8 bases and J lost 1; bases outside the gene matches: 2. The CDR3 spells CASTGQGSYNEQFF. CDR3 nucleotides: TGTGCCAGCACGGGACAGGGGTCCTACAATGAGCAGTTCTTC.

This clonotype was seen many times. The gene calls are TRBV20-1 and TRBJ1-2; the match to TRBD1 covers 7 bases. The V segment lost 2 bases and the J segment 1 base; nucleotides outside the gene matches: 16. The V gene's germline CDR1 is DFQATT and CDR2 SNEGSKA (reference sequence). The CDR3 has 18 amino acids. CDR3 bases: TGCAGTGCTAGAAATTTCGGGGGCAGGGGGATAAGTAACTATGGCTACACCTTC. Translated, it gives CSARNFGGRGISNYGYTF.

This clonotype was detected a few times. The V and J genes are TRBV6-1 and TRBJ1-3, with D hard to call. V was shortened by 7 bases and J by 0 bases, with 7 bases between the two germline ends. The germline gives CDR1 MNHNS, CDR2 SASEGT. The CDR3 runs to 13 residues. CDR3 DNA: TGTGCCAGCACCCCACCCTCTGGAAACACCATATATTTT. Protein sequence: CASTPPSGNTIYF.

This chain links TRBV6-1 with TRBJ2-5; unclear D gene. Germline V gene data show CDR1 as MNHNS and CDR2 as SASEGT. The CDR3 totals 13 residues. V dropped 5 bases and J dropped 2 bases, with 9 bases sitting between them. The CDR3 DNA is TGTGCCAGCAGTTCAGTTTCTCAAGAGACCCAGTACTTC. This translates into CASSSVSQETQYF.

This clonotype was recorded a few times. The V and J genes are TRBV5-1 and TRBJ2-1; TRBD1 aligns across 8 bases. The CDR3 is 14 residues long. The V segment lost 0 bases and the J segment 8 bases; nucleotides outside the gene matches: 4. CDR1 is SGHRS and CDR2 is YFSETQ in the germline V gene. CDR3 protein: CASSLAGTGYEQFF. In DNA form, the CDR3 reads TGCGCCAGCAGCTTGGCCGGGACAGGCTATGAGCAGTTCTTC.

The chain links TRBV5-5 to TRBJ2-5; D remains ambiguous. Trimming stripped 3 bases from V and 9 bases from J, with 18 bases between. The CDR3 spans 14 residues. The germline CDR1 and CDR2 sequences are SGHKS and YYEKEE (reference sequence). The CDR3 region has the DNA TGTGCCAGCAGCTCCTCGAGTTCTCGAGACGCCCAGTACTTC. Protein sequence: CASSSSSSRDAQYF.

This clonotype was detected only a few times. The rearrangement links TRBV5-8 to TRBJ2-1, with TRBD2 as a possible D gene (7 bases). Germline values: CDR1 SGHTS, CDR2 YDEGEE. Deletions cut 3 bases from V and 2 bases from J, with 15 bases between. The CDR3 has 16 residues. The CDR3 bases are TGTGCCAGCAGCTCCTATTCGGGGGGCGCCTACAATGAGCAGTTCTTC. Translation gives CASSSYSGGAYNEQFF.

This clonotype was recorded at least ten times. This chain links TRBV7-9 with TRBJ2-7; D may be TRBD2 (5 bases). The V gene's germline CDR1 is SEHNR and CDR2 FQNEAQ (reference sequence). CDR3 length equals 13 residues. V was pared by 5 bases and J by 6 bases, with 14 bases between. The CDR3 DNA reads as TGTGCCAGCAGCGCCCCAAGCCGGGGCGAGCAGTACTTC. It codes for CASSAPSRGEQYF.

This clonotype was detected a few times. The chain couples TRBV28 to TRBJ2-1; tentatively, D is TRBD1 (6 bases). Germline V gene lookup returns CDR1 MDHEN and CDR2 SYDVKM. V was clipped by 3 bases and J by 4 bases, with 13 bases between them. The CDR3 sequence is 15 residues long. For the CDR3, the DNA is TGTGCCAGCAGTTTGGCAGACAGGATATACAATGAGCAGTTCTTC. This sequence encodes CASSLADRIYNEQFF.

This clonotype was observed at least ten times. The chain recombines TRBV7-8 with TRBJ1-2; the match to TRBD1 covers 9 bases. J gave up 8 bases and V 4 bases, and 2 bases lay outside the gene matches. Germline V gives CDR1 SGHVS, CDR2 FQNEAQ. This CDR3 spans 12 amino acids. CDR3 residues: CASSWDREGYTF. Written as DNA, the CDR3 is TGTGCCAGCAGCTGGGACAGGGAGGGCTACACCTTC.

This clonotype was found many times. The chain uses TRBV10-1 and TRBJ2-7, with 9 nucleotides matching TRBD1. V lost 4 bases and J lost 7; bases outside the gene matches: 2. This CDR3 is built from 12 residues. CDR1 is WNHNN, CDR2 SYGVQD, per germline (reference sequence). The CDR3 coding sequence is TGCGCCAGCAGTGCTGACAGGGGGGAGCAGTACTTC. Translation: CASSADRGEQYF.

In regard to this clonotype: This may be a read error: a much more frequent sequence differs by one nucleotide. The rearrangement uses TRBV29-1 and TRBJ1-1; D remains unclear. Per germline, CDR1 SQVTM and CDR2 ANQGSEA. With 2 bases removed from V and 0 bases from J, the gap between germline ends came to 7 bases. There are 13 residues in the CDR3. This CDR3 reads CSVEMGLNTEAFF. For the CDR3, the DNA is TGCAGCGTTGAAATGGGATTGAACACTGAAGCTTTCTTT.